This T cell receptor beta chain was recorded in a study of a mutant IDH1 vaccine in newly diagnosed glioma. Study at large: Either 4-6 weeks after radiotherapy alone or alongside temozolomide, vaccination was begun. Among treated patients, around 60% were male and roughly 38% female, and mean age was about 41 years.

TCRdb's table, derived via immunoSEQ multiplex PCR, lists solely in-frame clones and lacks some. Among tens of thousands of clones, roughly 78% were seen once, and the ten largest hold 24%. General study results and limits: Most patients, around 93%, showed vaccine-induced immune responses. Pseudoprogression apparently lacked any relation to changes in top peripheral T cell clonotypes.

This clone was seen only a few times. Its specificity is not known. Time point denoted: week 11, during vaccination. Every single dose of the vaccine, 300 ug of mutant IDH1 20-mer peptide, came with topical imiquimod. The V and J ends lost 3 bases and 7 bases respectively, with 12 bases between them. This CDR3 contains 13 residues. CDR1 and CDR2 (germline): MDHEN, SYDVKM. V usage is TRBV28 and J usage is TRBJ1-1; no clear D gene. This sample comprised PBMCs, obtained from a glioma patient whose treatment included an IDH1 peptide vaccine. The sequence was obtained from a man aged 25 to 45 with glioma. CDR3 DNA sequence: TGTGCCAGCAGTTTTGTTGCGACCGGTGAAGCTTTCTTT. It translates to CASSFVATGEAFF.